Shown below are 15 T cell receptor beta chains from a single sample sequenced in a study of human T cells and chemical hapten exposure. From the RACE reads, TCRdb called clonotypes with MiXCR, one entry per CDR3 protein. Found here are some 53,000 distinct CDR3 sequences, approximately 11% of them singletons; the top ten hold around 2%. Time point meaning: patch test 1, 2 weeks after DPC sensitization. Treatment reported: therapeutic diphenylcyclopropenone sensitization with weekly scalp DPC. RNA extraction used unfractionated whole blood as the source of total RNA. The sample here was whole blood, taken in connection with sensitization to the hapten diphenylcyclopropenone (DPC). These TCRs come from a woman in her thirties or forties with alopecia areata. Some clones in this sample may be carry-over from other donors' samples.

V usage is TRBV2 and J usage is TRBJ2-7; D may be TRBD2 (5 bases). CDR1 and CDR2 from the germline V gene are SNHLY and FYNNEI. The CDR3 loop spans 12 amino acids. With 6 bases removed from V and 3 bases from J, the gap between germline ends came to 9 bases. CDR3 in amino acids: CASRSGYYEQYF. CDR3 coding DNA: TGTGCCAGCAGATCGGGGTACTACGAGCAGTACTTC.

The rearrangement joins TRBV12-3 or TRBV12-4 to TRBJ1-2, with D tentatively TRBD1 (5 bases). V lost 5 bases to trimming and J lost 4 bases, with 17 bases between them. This CDR3 is 15 amino acids long. The CDR3 DNA reads as TGTGCCAGCAGTCCGGACATCGCCCGGGGCTATGGCTACACCTTC. It is translated as CASSPDIARGYGYTF.

This clonotype was seen ten or more times. The genes are TRBV7-3 and TRBJ2-7; D might be TRBD1 or TRBD2, each matching 6 bases. This CDR3 region has 14 residues. Per germline, CDR1 SGHTA and CDR2 FQGTGA. Trimming shortened V by 3 bases and J by 5 bases, and 14 bases separated the two germline ends. The CDR3 region is CASSFGGGRDEQYF. CDR3 DNA sequence: TGTGCCAGCAGCTTTGGAGGGGGGCGAGACGAGCAGTACTTC.

The sample holds one count of this clonotype. This rearrangement joins TRBV28 to TRBJ1-5; D is uncertain. V was shortened by 11 bases and J by 2 bases, with 10 bases between the two germline ends. CDR3 length equals 12 residues. Germline V gives CDR1 MDHEN, CDR2 SYDVKM. The CDR3 coding sequence is TGTGCCGCGGTTGCCGGCAATCAGCCCCAGCATTTT. Protein sequence: CAAVAGNQPQHF.

V is TRBV28 and J is TRBJ1-2, with D hard to call. Germline assignment: CDR1 MDHEN and CDR2 SYDVKM. The CDR3 totals 10 residues. Trimming took off 6 bases at V and 8 bases at J, with 7 bases between the two ends. CDR3 amino acids: CASSSEGYTF. The CDR3 nucleotides are TGTGCCAGCAGCTCGGAGGGCTACACCTTC.

This clonotype was counted a few times. This chain connects TRBV25-1 to TRBJ2-7; TRBD1 matches at 9 bases. This CDR3 spans 18 amino acids. V trimming: 1 base; J trimming: 4 bases; junction bases outside the gene matches: 14. The germline V gene has CDR1 MGHDK and CDR2 SYGVNS. The CDR3 here is CASSELKAPGQGAYEQYF. In nucleotides, the CDR3 is TGTGCCAGCAGTGAATTAAAGGCCCCGGGACAGGGAGCTTACGAGCAGTACTTC.

This chain links TRBV5-1 with TRBJ1-2; tentative D call: TRBD1 (6 bases). Germline CDR1 reads SGHRS; CDR2 reads YFSETQ. V was trimmed by 0 bases and J by 4 bases, leaving 13 bases between them. This CDR3 is 15 amino acids long. This CDR3 reads CASSLEGGTSYGYTF. The CDR3 nucleotides read TGCGCCAGCAGCTTGGAAGGGGGTACGTCCTATGGCTACACCTTC.

This clonotype was detected many times. V gene TRBV7-9 combines with J gene TRBJ2-5; D ambiguous. V was clipped by 4 bases and J by 0 bases, with 3 bases between them. The V gene's germline CDR1 is SEHNR and CDR2 FQNEAQ (reference sequence). The CDR3 is 12 amino acids. The CDR3 protein is CASSWYQETQYF. For the CDR3, the DNA is TGTGCCAGCAGCTGGTACCAAGAGACCCAGTACTTC.

J is TRBJ1-2 and V is TRBV5-4; weak D call: TRBD1 (5 bases). This CDR3 spans 14 amino acids. The V and J ends lost 3 bases and 4 bases respectively, with 13 bases between them. Germline values: CDR1 SGHNT, CDR2 YYREEE (reference sequence). The CDR3 DNA is TGTGCCAGCAGCTCAGGGAAACCACCCTATGGCTACACCTTC. Protein: CASSSGKPPYGYTF.

This chain joins TRBV7-9 and TRBJ1-1, with D hard to call. CDR3 length: 12 amino acids. Germline V lookup: CDR1 SEHNR, CDR2 FQNEAQ (reference sequence). V shed 5 bases and J shed 5 bases, with 9 bases lying between them. The CDR3 region is CASSTHPTEAFF. The CDR3 DNA reads as TGTGCCAGCAGCACCCACCCGACTGAAGCTTTCTTT.

This clonotype was observed a handful of times. CDR3 residues: CASSRSGSKELLETQYF. In DNA, the CDR3 is TGCGCCAGCAGCCGTAGCGGGAGCAAGGAACTGTTAGAGACCCAGTACTTC. This chain joins TRBV5-1 and TRBJ2-5, with TRBD2 matching 9 bases. Germline CDR1 is SGHRS and CDR2 is YFSETQ. The CDR3 loop spans 17 amino acids. Germline trimming cut 4 bases from V and 4 bases from J; bases unmatched to any gene: 14.

This clonotype has a count of ten or more. The J gene is TRBJ2-7, the V gene TRBV18, with D perhaps given as TRBD1 or TRBD2 (6 bases each). Germline V gene sequence: CDR1 KGHSH, CDR2 LQKENI. V lost 0 bases and J 0 bases, leaving 21 bases between the germline ends. CDR3 size: 19 residues. The CDR3 DNA reads TGTGCCAGCTCACCACCTCGGGGGACCGGGACAACGATCTCCTACGAGCAGTACTTC. This sequence encodes CASSPPRGTGTTISYEQYF.

A few counts support this clonotype. This CDR3 reads CASSFTLAGGPDTQYF. The CDR3 DNA follows: TGTGCCAGCAGCTTTACCCTAGCGGGGGGCCCAGATACGCAGTATTTT. The J gene is TRBJ2-3, the V gene TRBV7-2, with 11 bases matching TRBD2. V lost 3 bases, J lost 4 bases, and 6 bases stayed unmatched. The CDR3 spans 16 residues. Germline V CDR1 and CDR2: SGHTA, FQGNSA.

This chain connects TRBV9 to TRBJ2-3; D call uncertain. Germline V CDR1 and CDR2: SGDLS, YYNGEE. V lost 2 bases to trimming and J lost 4 bases, with 5 bases between them. The CDR3 consists of 12 residues. Written as DNA, the CDR3 is TGTGCCAGCAGCGTCACGGCAGATACGCAGTATTTT. Amino acids: CASSVTADTQYF.

This clonotype showed up just a few times. The V call is TRBV11-2, the J call TRBJ1-1, with D uncertain. Germline V gives CDR1 SGHAT, CDR2 FQNNGV. V lost 6 bases and J 3 bases, leaving 11 bases between the germline ends. CDR3 length: 13 residues. The CDR3: CASRLPGDTEAFF. As DNA, the CDR3 is TGTGCCAGCAGATTACCGGGCGACACTGAAGCTTTCTTT.